Following are 24 T cell receptor beta chains from one sample sequenced in a study of T-cell reconstitution after alpha-beta-depleted transplantation in children. As it was prepared, the TCRbeta library received unique molecular identifiers. One entry per CDR3 protein results from TCRdb running MiXCR on the PCR reads. The repertoire consists of around 600,000 distinct CDR3 sequences, with 15% to 20% occurring once and the leading ten covering 1.1%. The sample consisted of PBMCs from the stem cell graft donor, taken from the stem cell graft. These TCRs come from a human donor who donated a stem cell graft to a child with acute myeloid leukemia.

To note about this clonotype: Possible read error: a much larger clone is one base away. The chain combines TRBV6-1 with TRBJ2-3; D is possibly TRBD1 (6 bases). The CDR3 covers 14 residues. CDR1 is MNHNS and CDR2 is SASEGT in the germline V gene. With 6 bases removed from V and 3 bases from J, the gap between germline ends came to 13 bases. The DNA for the CDR3 is TGTGCCAGCAGCCCAAGACAGGCGACAGATACGCAGTATTTT. Translating it yields CASSPRQATDTQYF.

This clonotype was counted a few times. The chain combines TRBV4-1 with TRBJ2-7, with 10 nucleotides matching TRBD2. After removal of 4 bases from V and 0 bases from J, the junction contained 12 bases not matched to a gene. Germline lookup yields CDR1 MGHRA and CDR2 YSYEKL. The CDR3 has 18 amino acids. CDR3 protein: CASSPSALAGANSYEQYF. DNA of the CDR3: TGCGCCAGCAGCCCCAGCGCTCTAGCGGGGGCCAACTCCTACGAGCAGTACTTC.

This clonotype was observed at least ten times. The chain combines TRBV5-1 with TRBJ2-1, with 8 bases that match TRBD2. The germline gives CDR1 SGHRS, CDR2 YFSETQ. After removal of 2 bases from V and 4 bases from J, the junction contained 5 bases not matched to a gene. This CDR3 contains 15 residues. This CDR3 is CASSFGGAGYNEQFF. In nucleotides, the CDR3 is TGCGCCAGCAGCTTCGGGGGGGCCGGATACAATGAGCAGTTCTTC. Full variable domain (outside the CDR3, taken from reference TRBV5-1 and TRBJ2-1): KAGVTQTPRYLIKTRGQQVTLSCSPISGHRSVSWYQQTPGQGLQFLFEYFSETQRNKGNFPGRFSGRQFSNSRSEMNVSTLELGDSALYLCASSFGGAGYNEQFFGPGTRLTVL.

This clonotype was counted only a few times. The chain joins TRBV3-1 to TRBJ2-1, with D possibly TRBD1 on 7 matching bases. This CDR3 spans 20 amino acids. V lost 0 bases, J lost 0 bases, and 21 bases lay in between. Germline V gene data show CDR1 as LGHDT and CDR2 as YNNKEL (reference sequence). The CDR3 loop reads CASSQDQGGLRISSYNEQFF. CDR3 sequence (DNA): TGTGCCAGCAGCCAAGATCAGGGGGGTCTAAGAATCAGCTCCTACAATGAGCAGTTCTTC.

In its sample, this clonotype was seen many times. This sequence joins TRBV5-1 and TRBJ2-1; a possible D gene is TRBD1 (6 bases). Trimming shortened V by 0 bases and J by 4 bases, and 14 bases separated the two germline ends. Germline-derived CDR1 and CDR2 are SGHRS and YFSETQ. The CDR3 totals 16 residues. The CDR3 DNA follows: TGCGCCAGCAGCTTGGCAGGGGCAGGGGCTTACAATGAGCAGTTCTTC. Amino acids: CASSLAGAGAYNEQFF. Complete variable domain (other parts from reference TRBV5-1 and TRBJ2-1): KAGVTQTPRYLIKTRGQQVTLSCSPISGHRSVSWYQQTPGQGLQFLFEYFSETQRNKGNFPGRFSGRQFSNSRSEMNVSTLELGDSALYLCASSLAGAGAYNEQFFGPGTRLTVL.

There are many counts of this clonotype. The V gene is TRBV7-6, the J gene TRBJ2-5, with TRBD2 matching 12 bases. The CDR3 has 18 residues. The trim removed 1 base at V and 0 bases at J, leaving 6 bases unmatched. The germline V gene encodes CDR1 SGHVS and CDR2 FNYEAQ. The CDR3 sequence: CASSLVLAGGLYQETQYF. CDR3 coding DNA: TGTGCCAGCAGCTTAGTCCTAGCGGGGGGGCTGTACCAAGAGACCCAGTACTTC.

The CDR3 DNA follows: TGTGCCATCAGTGTTCACGGCTACCAAGAGACCCAGTACTTC. Residues: CAISVHGYQETQYF. J is TRBJ2-5 and V is TRBV10-3; D remains unclear. The CDR3 has 14 residues. Germline CDR1 is ENHRY and CDR2 is SYGVKD. The ends were cut back, 4 bases at V and 0 bases at J, with 9 bases in the middle.

This clonotype was observed many times. The rearrangement links TRBV29-1 to TRBJ1-2; tentatively, D is TRBD1 (5 bases). Germline values: CDR1 SQVTM, CDR2 ANQGSEA. V was trimmed by 3 bases and J by 4 bases, leaving 18 bases between them. The CDR3 totals 15 residues. The CDR3: CSVDSRGVGAYGYTF. As DNA, the CDR3 is TGCAGCGTTGACTCCCGAGGGGTGGGTGCCTATGGCTACACCTTC.

This clonotype was detected many times. This chain links TRBV6-1 with TRBJ2-5; D might be TRBD1 or TRBD2, each matching 6 bases. The CDR3 covers 14 residues. V shed 7 bases and J shed 5 bases, with 17 bases lying between them. The germline gives CDR1 MNHNS, CDR2 SASEGT. CDR3 protein: CASTSGGLGETQYF. The CDR3 DNA sequence: TGTGCCAGCACCTCTGGGGGGCTGGGGGAGACCCAGTACTTC.

This clonotype was seen at least ten times. The gene calls are TRBV24-1 and TRBJ2-1, with 11 nucleotides matching TRBD1. Germline V lookup: CDR1 KGHDR, CDR2 SFDVKD. V shed 3 bases, J shed 9 bases, and the junction held 9 bases outside the gene matches. The CDR3 is made up of 16 amino acids. The CDR3 sequence: CATSDPRDRGFGEQFF. The CDR3 nucleotides are TGTGCCACCAGTGATCCCCGGGACAGGGGGTTCGGTGAGCAGTTCTTC.

This clonotype was observed a few times. V and J are TRBV25-1 and TRBJ2-7; 7 bases line up with TRBD1. This CDR3 contains 11 residues. V was pared by 4 bases and J by 10 bases, with 4 bases of the junction left unmatched. The germline CDR1 and CDR2 sequences are MGHDK and SYGVNS. CDR3 bases: TGTGCCAGCAGTGGGGGGACAGACCAGTACTTC. Its protein product is CASSGGTDQYF.

The rearrangement uses TRBV7-9 and TRBJ2-1, with 8 bases fitting TRBD1. The CDR3 has 15 residues. V shed 5 bases and J 5 bases; nucleotides not matched to a gene: 8. Per the germline V gene, CDR1 is SEHNR and CDR2 is FQNEAQ (reference sequence). The CDR3 DNA follows: TGTGCCAGCAGCCTCGGACAGGGTATTAACAATGAGCAGTTCTTC. Translated: CASSLGQGINNEQFF.

The CDR3 sequence is CSARAGGAQETQYF. CDR3 bases: TGCAGTGCTAGGGCCGGGGGGGCCCAAGAGACCCAGTACTTC. V usage is TRBV20-1 and J usage is TRBJ2-5; TRBD2 matches at 8 bases. CDR3 size: 14 residues. The germline V gene encodes CDR1 DFQATT and CDR2 SNEGSKA (reference sequence). V lost 3 bases and J lost 1; bases outside the gene matches: 4.

There are a few counts of this clonotype. The J gene is TRBJ1-1, the V gene TRBV7-9; 9 nucleotides agree with TRBD1. CDR3 length: 15 residues. The germline V gene has CDR1 SEHNR and CDR2 FQNEAQ (reference sequence). V was pared by 5 bases and J by 4 bases, with 8 bases of the junction left unmatched. CDR3 protein: CASSGTGPLGTEAFF. The CDR3 DNA reads as TGTGCCAGCAGCGGGACAGGGCCCCTAGGCACTGAAGCTTTCTTT.

The chain joins TRBV25-1 to TRBJ1-2; D possibly corresponds to TRBD1 (6 bases). This CDR3 has 14 residues. CDR1 is MGHDK, CDR2 SYGVNS, per germline. V dropped 8 bases and J dropped 7 bases, with 20 bases sitting between them. In DNA form, the CDR3 reads TGTGCCAGCGTTGCGGTGGGGGCGAACGGTGGCTACACCTTC. It translates to CASVAVGANGGYTF.

The chain links TRBV20-1 to TRBJ1-1; no definite D call. The V end was cut by 3 bases, the J end by 5 bases, with 13 bases between. CDR1 and CDR2 (germline): DFQATT, SNEGSKA (reference sequence). This CDR3 has 13 amino acids. The chain's CDR3 is CSARGSPETEAFF. The CDR3 nucleotides read TGCAGTGCTAGGGGCAGCCCCGAGACTGAAGCTTTCTTT.

This chain links TRBV12-3 or TRBV12-4 with TRBJ2-2; 8 nucleotides match TRBD1. The CDR3 runs to 15 residues. The V segment lost 6 bases and the J segment 7 bases; nucleotides outside the gene matches: 10. This chain's CDR3 is CASSLGQGAGGELFF. DNA of the CDR3: TGTGCCAGCAGCCTAGGGCAGGGGGCCGGCGGGGAGCTGTTTTTT.

This clonotype occurred a few times. The chain links TRBV15 to TRBJ2-1; D may be TRBD1 or TRBD2 (5 bases each). This CDR3 comprises 16 residues. Trimming removed 0 bases at V and 6 bases at J, with 15 bases between. Looked up from germline, CDR1 is LNHNV and CDR2 is YYDKDF (reference sequence). The CDR3, as DNA: TGTGCCACCAGCAGAGATCGAGGGGCCCTATCCAATGAGCAGTTCTTC. This gives the protein CATSRDRGALSNEQFF.

This clonotype was picked up many times. The chain combines TRBV29-1 with TRBJ1-2; TRBD1 is a possible D gene (5 bases). Germline V lookup: CDR1 SQVTM, CDR2 ANQGSEA. There are 14 residues in the CDR3. V lost 0 bases and J lost 6, with 14 bases in between. The CDR3 nucleotides are TGCAGCGTTGAAGACGAGGGGATCGTAGATGGCTACACCTTC. It translates to CSVEDEGIVDGYTF.

Many counts were recorded for this clonotype. The chain recombines TRBV6-5 with TRBJ1-6; TRBD1 agrees at 12 bases. Germline V gene data show CDR1 as MNHEY and CDR2 as SVGAGI. The J segment lost 9 bases and the V segment lost 7 bases, leaving 10 bases of the junction unmatched. The CDR3 length is 16 residues. The CDR3 sequence: CASTYGWGQGASPLHF. CDR3 coding DNA: TGTGCCAGCACCTACGGTTGGGGACAGGGGGCTTCACCCCTCCACTTT.

This clonotype occurred many times. The genes are TRBV27 and TRBJ1-6, with D perhaps matching TRBD1 (6 bases). Germline V gives CDR1 MNHEY, CDR2 SMNVEV (reference sequence). The CDR3 has 13 amino acids. The V and J ends lost 10 bases and 10 bases respectively, with 17 bases between them. In DNA, the CDR3 is TGTGCCACCACAGGACAGTTTGACTCACCCCTCCACTTT. As protein: CATTGQFDSPLHF.

V and J are TRBV7-3 and TRBJ2-3, with 9 bases identical to TRBD2. The CDR3 spans 16 residues. V trimming: 5 bases; J trimming: 5 bases; junction bases outside the gene matches: 11. CDR1 SGHTA and CDR2 FQGTGA come from the germline V gene. The CDR3 DNA reads TGTGCCAGCAGCCTGCTCAGCGGGGGGCAGGGAGATACGCAGTATTTT. Translating gives CASSLLSGGQGDTQYF. The full variable domain, rest sourced from reference TRBV7-3 and TRBJ2-3, is GAGVSQTPSNKVTEKGKYVELRCDPISGHTALYWYRQSLGQGPEFLIYFQGTGAADDSGLPNDRFFAVRPEGSVSTLKIQRTERGDSAVYLCASSLLSGGQGDTQYFGPGTRLTVL.

This clonotype has a count of ten or more. The chain joins TRBV12-3 or TRBV12-4 to TRBJ2-1, with 12 bases lining up with TRBD1. This CDR3 contains 15 residues. The ends lost 6 bases at V and 8 bases at J; junction bases unmatched: 8. CDR3 in DNA: TGTGCCAGCAGAGCCGGGACAGGGGGCGGAGATGAGCAGTTCTTC. This codes for CASRAGTGGGDEQFF.

A few counts support this clonotype. V and J are TRBV5-1 and TRBJ2-3; 7 bases align to TRBD2. The CDR3 has 15 amino acids. From germline, CDR1 is SGHRS and CDR2 YFSETQ. The J segment lost 0 bases and the V segment lost 3 bases, leaving 4 bases of the junction unmatched. CDR3 sequence reads: CASSSGGTSTDTQYF. For the CDR3, the DNA is TGCGCCAGCAGCTCCGGGGGGACGAGCACAGATACGCAGTATTTT.